The 27 T cell receptor beta chains below come from one sample, sequenced in a study of blood T cell repertoires in COVID-19. The table came from immunoSEQ multiplex PCR; TCRdb's copy has only in-frame clones and leaves some out. The sample holds under 300,000 clones, about 86% seen once. Sequencing was done on a sample of PBMCs or T cells enriched from blood (not recorded which). These receptors originate from a woman aged 40 to 50 with acute COVID-19.

The rearrangement links TRBV5-4 to TRBJ2-7; D ambiguous. This CDR3 contains 13 residues. Germline V gene sequence: CDR1 SGHNT, CDR2 YYREEE (reference sequence). Trimming pared 1 base from V and 3 bases from J, leaving 8 bases between. The CDR3 bases are TGTGCCAGCAGCTTGTCTCAGAACTACGAGCAGTACTTC. As protein: CASSLSQNYEQYF. Drawing the rest from reference TRBV5-4 and TRBJ2-7, the complete variable domain is ETGVTQSPTHLIKTRGQQVTLRCSSQSGHNTVSWYQQALGQGPQFIFQYYREEENGRGNFPPRFSGLQFPNYSSELNVNALELDDSALYLCASSLSQNYEQYFGPGTRLTVT.

Only a few counts were recorded for this clone. The V call is TRBV7-9, the J call TRBJ1-6, with TRBD1 matching over 7 bases. The germline gives CDR1 SEHNR, CDR2 FQNEAQ (reference sequence). The V and J ends lost 3 bases and 9 bases, in that order; junction bases with no gene match: 5. CDR3 length equals 14 residues. This CDR3 reads CASSLGQHSSPLHF. The CDR3 DNA reads as TGTGCCAGCAGCTTGGGACAGCACAGTTCACCCCTCCACTTT.

This clone has a single count. Here the CDR3 reads CASSTETGHYGYTF. Here the CDR3 DNA reads TGCGCCAGCAGCACCGAGACAGGGCATTATGGCTACACCTTC. This chain uses TRBV5-1 with TRBJ1-2; 7 nucleotides line up with TRBD1. The CDR3 is 14 residues long. V gave up 4 bases and J gave up 5 bases; unmatched junction bases: 8. Germline V CDR1 and CDR2: SGHRS, YFSETQ. The full variable domain, rest sourced from reference TRBV5-1 and TRBJ1-2, is KAGVTQTPRYLIKTRGQQVTLSCSPISGHRSVSWYQQTPGQGLQFLFEYFSETQRNKGNFPGRFSGRQFSNSRSEMNVSTLELGDSALYLCASSTETGHYGYTFGSGTRLTVV.

The chain is built from TRBV3-1 (or the pseudogene TRBV3-2) and TRBJ2-7; D gene unclear. Germline-derived CDR1 and CDR2 are LGHDT and YNNKEL (reference sequence). The CDR3 length is 15 residues. Trimming removed 1 base from V and 3 bases from J, with 13 bases in between. As DNA, the CDR3 is TGTGCCAGCAGCCAAGGAGTTATTAACAGCTACGAGCAGTACTTC. Translating gives CASSQGVINSYEQYF.

This sequence joins TRBV27 and TRBJ1-2; D ambiguous. Trimming pared 4 bases from V and 8 bases from J, leaving 20 bases between. Per germline, CDR1 MNHEY and CDR2 SMNVEV (reference sequence). The length of the CDR3 is 15 residues. In DNA form, the CDR3 reads TGTGCCAGCAGTTCCCCGAGCGCTGGAAACGGCGGCTACACCTTC. Translating gives CASSSPSAGNGGYTF.

The chain employs TRBV6-2 or TRBV6-3 and TRBJ2-2; 9 bases fit TRBD1. The CDR3 spans 15 residues. J gave up 3 bases and V 5 bases, and 4 bases lay outside the gene matches. Germline CDR1 is MNHEY and CDR2 is SVGEGT. Written as DNA, the CDR3 is TGTGCCAGCAGTCCACAGGGGGCGTACACCGGGGAGCTGTTTTTT. Translation gives CASSPQGAYTGELFF.

The chain links TRBV5-1 to TRBJ2-5; D unclear. Germline CDR1 SGHRS, CDR2 YFSETQ. V lost 0 bases and J 3 bases, leaving 6 bases between the germline ends. This CDR3 is built from 13 residues. CDR3 amino acids: CASSLETKETQYF. CDR3 coding DNA: TGCGCCAGCAGCTTGGAGACAAAAGAGACCCAGTACTTC.

This rearrangement joins TRBV27 to TRBJ2-7; 8 positions match TRBD2. Germline trimming cut 10 bases from V and 2 bases from J; bases unmatched to any gene: 7. CDR3 length equals 13 residues. Germline values: CDR1 MNHEY, CDR2 SMNVEV (reference sequence). The CDR3 DNA follows: TGTGCCACCCAAGGGCGGGAGGCCTACGAGCAGTACTTC. This sequence encodes CATQGREAYEQYF.

This clone was counted only a few times. V gene TRBV7-2 combines with J gene TRBJ2-2; D may be TRBD1 (5 bases). The CDR3 runs to 14 residues. Germline CDR1 and CDR2: SGHTA and FQGNSA. Deletions cut 3 bases from V and 4 bases from J, with 9 bases between. CDR3 nucleotide sequence: TGTGCCAGCAGCTTGGGGCCGAGCACCGGGGAGCTGTTTTTT. Translated: CASSLGPSTGELFF.

This rearrangement joins TRBV3-1 (or the pseudogene TRBV3-2) to TRBJ1-2; no clear D. Germline V gene lookup returns CDR1 LGHDT and CDR2 YNNKEL (reference sequence). V lost 4 bases to trimming and J lost 4 bases, with 10 bases between them. This CDR3 comprises 13 residues. CDR3 sequence (DNA): TGTGCCAGCAGCCCTCCCCAGGCCTATGGCTACACCTTC. It translates to CASSPPQAYGYTF.

The chain employs TRBV27 and TRBJ2-1; the match to TRBD2 covers 7 bases. In germline, CDR1 is MNHEY, CDR2 SMNVEV (reference sequence). The CDR3 runs to 13 residues. With V trimmed by 5 bases and J by 12 bases, 10 bases remained unmatched. This CDR3 is CASSLSVWEGQFF. The CDR3 DNA reads as TGTGCCAGCAGTCTCTCGGTGTGGGAGGGGCAGTTCTTC.

The CDR3, as DNA: TGTGCCAGCACTCCTTCCGGGACTAGCTCCTACGAGCAGTACTTC. It codes for CASTPSGTSSYEQYF. This rearrangement joins TRBV2 to TRBJ2-7; the match to TRBD2 covers 8 bases. Per germline, CDR1 SNHLY and CDR2 FYNNEI. The CDR3 consists of 15 residues. V lost 7 bases and J lost 0; bases outside the gene matches: 8. Looking up the rest from reference TRBV2 and TRBJ2-7 gives the full variable domain: EPEVTQTPSHQVTQMGQEVILRCVPISNHLYFYWYRQILGQKVEFLVSFYNNEISEKSEIFDDQFSVERPDGSNFTLKIRSTKLEDSAMYFCASTPSGTSSYEQYFGPGTRLTVT.

The rearrangement joins TRBV13 to TRBJ2-1, with D tentatively TRBD2 (6 bases). This CDR3 has 13 amino acids. V gave up 0 bases and J gave up 8 bases, with 8 bases separating them. Germline-derived CDR1 and CDR2 are PRHDT and FYEKMQ (reference sequence). CDR3 sequence reads: CASSLGGGDEQFF. CDR3 sequence (DNA): TGTGCCAGCAGCTTAGGTGGCGGGGATGAGCAGTTCTTC.

The genes are TRBV5-1 and TRBJ2-2, with a weak D call TRBD1 (6 bases). V was trimmed by 4 bases and J by 2 bases, leaving 15 bases between them. This CDR3 has 16 amino acids. In germline, CDR1 is SGHRS, CDR2 YFSETQ. As DNA, the CDR3 is TGCGCCAGCAGCATCGGGACAATTAGTAACACCGGGGAGCTGTTTTTT. This sequence encodes CASSIGTISNTGELFF.

This sequence joins TRBV7-8 and TRBJ1-2; 7 positions match TRBD1. Germline CDR1 SGHVS, CDR2 FQNEAQ. With 2 bases clipped from V and 1 base from J, the junction kept 1 base outside the gene matches. This CDR3 has 14 amino acids. The CDR3 region is CASSLRDSNYGYTF. CDR3 DNA sequence: TGTGCCAGCAGCTTACGGGACAGTAACTATGGCTACACCTTC.

V usage is TRBV6-1 and J usage is TRBJ2-7; weak D call: TRBD1 (5 bases). There are 14 residues in the CDR3. V was pared by 2 bases and J by 9 bases, with 17 bases between. CDR1 and CDR2 from the germline V gene are MNHNS and SASEGT. The CDR3 region has the DNA TGTGCCAGCAGTGAAAACAGGCCAACTACGGGGCAGTACTTC. It codes for CASSENRPTTGQYF.

The DNA of the CDR3 is TGTGCCAGCCAGGGACTAGCGGTCTACAATGAGCAGTTCTTC. This sequence encodes CASQGLAVYNEQFF. The chain is built from TRBV11-3 and TRBJ2-1; 11 nucleotides align to TRBD2. Germline V gene lookup returns CDR1 SGHNT and CDR2 YENEEA. The CDR3 is 14 residues long. Trimming removed 8 bases from V and 3 bases from J; junction bases left unmatched: 3. The full variable domain, with the rest looked up from reference TRBV11-3 and TRBJ2-1, is EAGVVQSPRYKIIEKKQPVAFWCNPISGHNTLYWYLQNLGQGPELLIRYENEEAVDDSQLPKDRFSAERLKGVDSTLKIQPAELGDSAVYLCASQGLAVYNEQFFGPGTRLTVL.

The rearrangement links TRBV7-3 to TRBJ2-3; a weak D match, TRBD2 (5 bases). Looked up from germline, CDR1 is SGHTA and CDR2 is FQGTGA. Trimming removed 1 base from V and 3 bases from J, with 20 bases in between. The CDR3 covers 18 residues. Written as DNA, the CDR3 is TGTGCCAGCAGCTTAATTGGGCTGAGGGCCCTTTCTACAGATACGCAGTATTTT. The encoded protein is CASSLIGLRALSTDTQYF.

This chain links TRBV6-4 with TRBJ2-5; 10 bases are a match to TRBD2. The germline CDR1 and CDR2 sequences are MRHNA and SNTAGT. Trimming cost V 5 bases and J 1 base; bases outside gene matches: 4. The CDR3 is 15 amino acids. The DNA for the CDR3 is TGTGCCAGCAGTCCCCTAGCGGGAGCCCAAGAGACCCAGTACTTC. Translating gives CASSPLAGAQETQYF.

The J gene is TRBJ2-1, the V gene TRBV5-1; no reliable D call. Trimming took 9 bases from V and 3 from J, leaving 16 bases between them. Germline values: CDR1 SGHRS, CDR2 YFSETQ. This CDR3 is built from 14 residues. In DNA form, the CDR3 reads TGCGCCACCGCGCAGGATCCCCTCTACAATGAGCAGTTCTTC. It translates to CATAQDPLYNEQFF.

The genes are TRBV15 and TRBJ2-7, with TRBD2 matching 8 bases. CDR3 length equals 15 residues. Germline V gene sequence: CDR1 LNHNV, CDR2 YYDKDF (reference sequence). V lost 1 base and J lost 6; bases outside the gene matches: 8. CDR3 nucleotide sequence: TGTGCCACCAGCAGAGCTGGAGCGGGAGTATCCGAGCAGTACTTC. Encoded protein: CATSRAGAGVSEQYF.

The V gene is TRBV20-1, the J gene TRBJ2-2; no clear D gene. Trimming removed 6 bases at V and 5 bases at J, with 7 bases between. The CDR3 loop spans 11 amino acids. Germline CDR1 DFQATT, CDR2 SNEGSKA (reference sequence). The CDR3 loop is CSAQRTGELFF. In DNA, the CDR3 is TGCAGTGCCCAGAGGACCGGGGAGCTGTTTTTT.

V and J are TRBV19 and TRBJ1-4; tentative D call: TRBD1 (5 bases). The V and J ends lost 5 bases and 7 bases respectively, with 17 bases between them. Germline V CDR1 and CDR2: LNHDA, SQIVND (reference sequence). The CDR3 contains 15 residues. The CDR3 DNA follows: TGTGCCAGTAGTCCCGGGGGGGTTTTCGGTGAAAAACTGTTTTTT. This gives the protein CASSPGGVFGEKLFF.

The chain joins TRBV4-1 to TRBJ2-1; 15 bases match TRBD2. Germline CDR1 MGHRA, CDR2 YSYEKL. This CDR3 is built from 18 residues. J gave up 8 bases and V 4 bases, and 12 bases lay outside the gene matches. This CDR3 reads CASSRGLAGGPQGDEQFF. CDR3 nucleotide sequence: TGCGCCAGCAGCCGCGGACTAGCGGGAGGGCCCCAGGGCGATGAGCAGTTCTTC.

The rearrangement links TRBV19 to TRBJ2-7, with TRBD1 identical over 10 bases. The trim removed 5 bases at V and 7 bases at J, leaving 8 bases unmatched. CDR3 length: 14 amino acids. Germline V CDR1 and CDR2: LNHDA, SQIVND (reference sequence). The CDR3 nucleotides are TGTGCCAGTAGTTCCGGGACAGGGGCCTGGGAGCAGTACTTC. The encoded protein is CASSSGTGAWEQYF.

This clone was seen once. This chain links TRBV3-1 (or the pseudogene TRBV3-2) with TRBJ1-1; a weak D match, TRBD1 (5 bases). The germline CDR1 and CDR2 sequences are LGHDT and YNNKEL (reference sequence). Trimming removed 0 bases at V and 3 bases at J, with 17 bases between. The CDR3 contains 17 residues. The CDR3 DNA sequence: TGTGCCAGCAGCCAAGATCGGGCCCAGGGTGGGTACACTGAAGCTTTCTTT. This codes for CASSQDRAQGGYTEAFF.

The rearrangement joins TRBV19 to TRBJ2-1, with 9 bases identical to TRBD2. This CDR3 has 14 amino acids. V was pared by 4 bases and J by 7 bases, with 5 bases of the junction left unmatched. CDR1 LNHDA and CDR2 SQIVND come from the germline V gene (reference sequence). The DNA for the CDR3 is TGTGCCAGTAGTAATGGCGGGAGGGCGAATGAGCAGTTCTTC. It yields the protein CASSNGGRANEQFF.